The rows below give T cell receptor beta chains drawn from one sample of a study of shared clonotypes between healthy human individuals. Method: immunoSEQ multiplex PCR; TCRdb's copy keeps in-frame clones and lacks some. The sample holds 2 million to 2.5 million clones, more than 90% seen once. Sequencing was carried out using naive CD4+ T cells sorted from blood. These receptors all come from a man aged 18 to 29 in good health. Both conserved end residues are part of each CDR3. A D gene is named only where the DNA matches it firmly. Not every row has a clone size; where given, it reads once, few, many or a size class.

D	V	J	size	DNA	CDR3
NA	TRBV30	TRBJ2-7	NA	TGTGCCTGGAGTAGGAGGGGTTGGCACGAGCAGTACTTC	CAWSRRGWHEQYF
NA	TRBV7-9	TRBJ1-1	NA	TGTGCCAGCAGCTTTAGGGACATGAACACTGAAGCTTTCTTT	CASSFRDMNTEAFF
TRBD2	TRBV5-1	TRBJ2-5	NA	TGCGCCAGCAGCCTGGGGGGGTTCGAGACCCAGTACTTC	CASSLGGFETQYF
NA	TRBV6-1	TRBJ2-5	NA	TGTGCCAGCAGTCCCTGGTCCCTAGAGACCCAGTACTTC	CASSPWSLETQYF
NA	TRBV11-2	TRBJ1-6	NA	TGTGCCAGCAGCCCTAGATTGGTATCACCCCTCCACTTT	CASSPRLVSPLHF
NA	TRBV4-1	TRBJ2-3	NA	TGCGCCAGCAGCCAAGTGCCGGGCAAGAGCACAGATACGCAGTATTTT	CASSQVPGKSTDTQYF
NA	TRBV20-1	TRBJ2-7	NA	TGCAGTGCTATTGGACCCTACGAGCAGTACTTC	CSAIGPYEQYF
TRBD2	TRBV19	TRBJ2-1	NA	TGTGCCAGTAGTACGGGGGGAGGGTACTCCTACAATGAGCAGTTCTTC	CASSTGGGYSYNEQFF
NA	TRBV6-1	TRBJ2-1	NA	TGTGCCAGCAGTGAGAGGACCCGGGGCAATGAGCAGTTCTTC	CASSERTRGNEQFF
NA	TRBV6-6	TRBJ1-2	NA	TGTGCCAGCAGTTACTCTTCGGGAAACTATGGCTACACCTTC	CASSYSSGNYGYTF
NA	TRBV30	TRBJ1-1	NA	TGTGCCTGGAGGTGGACCCTGGCAACTGAAGCTTTCTTT	CAWRWTLATEAFF
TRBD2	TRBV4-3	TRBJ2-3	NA	TGCGCCAGCAGCCAAGATGGGACTAGCGGGGGAAACACAGATACGCAGTATTTT	CASSQDGTSGGNTDTQYF
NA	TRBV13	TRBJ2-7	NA	TGTGCCAGCAGCCATGGACGTTTCTACGAGCAGTACTTC	CASSHGRFYEQYF
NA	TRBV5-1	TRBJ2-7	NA	TGCGCCAGCAGCCGTCAAGGGTTCGACGAGCAGTACTTC	CASSRQGFDEQYF
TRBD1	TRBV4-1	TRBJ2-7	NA	TGCGCCAGCAGCCGCTACGGGACAGGGGAGGTCGGCGAGCAGTACTTC	CASSRYGTGEVGEQYF
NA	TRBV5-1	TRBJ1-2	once	TGCGCCAGCAGCTTGGAAAGGGAGTATGGCTACACCTTC	CASSLEREYGYTF
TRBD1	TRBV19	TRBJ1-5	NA	TGTGCCAGTAGTACACTTTCCGGGACAGGGAACGGTCAGCCCCAGCATTTT	CASSTLSGTGNGQPQHF
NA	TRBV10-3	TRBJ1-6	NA	TGTGCCATCAGTGATAATCCAGGATATAATTCACCCCTCCACTTT	CAISDNPGYNSPLHF
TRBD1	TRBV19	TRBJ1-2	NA	TGTGCCAGTAGATCTGCCCTCGGACAGGGAACCTATGGCTACACCTTC	CASRSALGQGTYGYTF
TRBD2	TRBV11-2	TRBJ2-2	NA	TGTGCCAGCAGCTTAGGTGGACTAGTCCGGACCGGGGAGCTGTTTTTT	CASSLGGLVRTGELFF
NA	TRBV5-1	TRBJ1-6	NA	TGCGCCAGCAGCTTAGGCACGGTTAGGGGTTCACCCCTCCACTTT	CASSLGTVRGSPLHF
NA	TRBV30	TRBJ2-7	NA	TGTGCCTGGAGACGGGGGAATAGGGACGAGCAGTACTTC	CAWRRGNRDEQYF
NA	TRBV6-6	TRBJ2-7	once	TGTGCCAGCAGCGTGGCAGGACCTCAATACGAGCAGTACTTC	CASSVAGPQYEQYF
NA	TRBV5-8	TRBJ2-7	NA	TGTGCCAGCAGCTTGTGGGGTTCCCCCCACGAGCAGTACTTC	CASSLWGSPHEQYF
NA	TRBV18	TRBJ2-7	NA	TGTGCCAGCTCACAATCTCATGGGGACGACGAGCAGTACTTC	CASSQSHGDDEQYF
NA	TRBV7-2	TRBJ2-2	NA	TGTGCCAGCAGCTTATCGGGGTTGGACACCGGGGAGCTGTTTTTT	CASSLSGLDTGELFF
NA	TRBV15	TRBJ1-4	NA	TGTGCCACCAGCAGAGATTCAGGGCCAGGGAGTAATGAAAAACTGTTTTTT	CATSRDSGPGSNEKLFF
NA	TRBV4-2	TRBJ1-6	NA	TGTGCCAGCAGCCAAGATTTCAGGGGAGGTAATAATTCACCCCTCCACTTT	CASSQDFRGGNNSPLHF
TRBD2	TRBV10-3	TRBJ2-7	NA	TGTGCCATCGAGGCTAGCGGGCTTGAGCAGTACTTC	CAIEASGLEQYF
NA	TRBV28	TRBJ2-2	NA	TGTGCCAGCAGTTTCGTCCAGGGGAGGTCCGGGGAGCTGTTTTTT	CASSFVQGRSGELFF
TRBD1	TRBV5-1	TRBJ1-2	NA	TGCGCCAGCAGCGAGGGACAGGTAAACTATGGCTACACCTTC	CASSEGQVNYGYTF
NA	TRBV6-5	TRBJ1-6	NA	TGTGCCAGCAGTTCCGGGGAGGGCTCCTATAATTCACCCCTCCACTTT	CASSSGEGSYNSPLHF
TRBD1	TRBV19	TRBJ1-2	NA	TGTGCCAGTAGTATAGAAGGGGGCCCCTATGGCTACACCTTC	CASSIEGGPYGYTF
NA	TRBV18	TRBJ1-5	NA	TGTGCCAGCTCATCAACAGGGTCGGAGCAGCCCCAGCATTTT	CASSSTGSEQPQHF
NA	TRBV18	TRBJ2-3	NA	TGTGCCAGCTCACCACCAGGGGGAGATACGCAGTATTTT	CASSPPGGDTQYF
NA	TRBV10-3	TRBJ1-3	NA	TGTGCCATCACCCCCGACAGAAGCTCTGGAAACACCATATATTTT	CAITPDRSSGNTIYF
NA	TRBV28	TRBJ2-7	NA	TGTGCCAGCAGTTTATTACACGAGCAGTACTTC	CASSLLHEQYF
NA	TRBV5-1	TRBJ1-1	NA	TGCGCCAGCAGCCCGGGCTGGGCTACGAACACTGAAGCTTTCTTT	CASSPGWATNTEAFF
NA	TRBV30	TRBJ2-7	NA	TGTGCCTGGAGTGACGGGTCCTACGAGCAGTACTTC	CAWSDGSYEQYF
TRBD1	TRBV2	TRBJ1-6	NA	TGTGCCAGCAGAGAACAGGGGGAAAATTCACCCCTCCACTTT	CASREQGENSPLHF
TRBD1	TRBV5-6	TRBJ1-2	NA	TGTGCCAGCAGCCCCGGGACAGCTAACTATGGCTACACCTTC	CASSPGTANYGYTF
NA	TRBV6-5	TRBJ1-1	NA	TGTGCCAGCGCCCGGCAGGGGATCACTGAAGCTTTCTTT	CASARQGITEAFF
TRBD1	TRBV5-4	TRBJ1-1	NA	TGTGCCAGCAGCGCCTACAGGGGTACGATAATCGGGAACACTGAAGCTTTCTTT	CASSAYRGTIIGNTEAFF
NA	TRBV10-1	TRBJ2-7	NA	TGCGCCAGCAGTGAGAGGGAATCTACCTACGAGCAGTACTTC	CASSERESTYEQYF
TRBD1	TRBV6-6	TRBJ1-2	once	TGTGCCAGCAGTCCCAAACGGACAGGGAGGGATGGCTACACCTTC	CASSPKRTGRDGYTF
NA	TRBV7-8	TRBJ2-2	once	TGTGCCAGCAGCTTTTCTCACACCGGGGAGCTGTTTTTT	CASSFSHTGELFF
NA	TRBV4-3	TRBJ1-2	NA	TGCGCCAGCAGCCCGGCCGCGTTAAGGGGTGATGGTGGCTACACCTTC	CASSPAALRGDGGYTF
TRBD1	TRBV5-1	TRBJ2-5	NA	TGCGCCAGCAGCTTGGAGGGACAGGGCAGAGAGACCCAGTACTTC	CASSLEGQGRETQYF
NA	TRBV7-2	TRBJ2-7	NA	TGTGCCAGTCAGCGGGAGACAGGGGGCTACGAGCAGTACTTC	CASQRETGGYEQYF
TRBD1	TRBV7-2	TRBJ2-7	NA	TGTGCCAGCAGCTTTCAGGGGGTCCCTGGGGGAGAGCAGTACTTC	CASSFQGVPGGEQYF
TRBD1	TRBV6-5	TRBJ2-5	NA	TGTGCCAGCAGGGCCCTACGGGACAGTCCGGAGACCCAGTACTTC	CASRALRDSPETQYF
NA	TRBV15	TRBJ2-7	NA	TGTGCCACCAGCGGAGTTTGGGAGGTGGTAAGCGAGCAGTACTTC	CATSGVWEVVSEQYF
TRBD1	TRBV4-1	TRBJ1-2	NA	TGCGCCAGCAGCCAATCGGGACAGGGTTACTATGGCTACACCTTC	CASSQSGQGYYGYTF
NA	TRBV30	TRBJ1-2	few	TGTGCCTGGAGTGCTTACCAGGGTGGTGGCTACACCTTC	CAWSAYQGGGYTF